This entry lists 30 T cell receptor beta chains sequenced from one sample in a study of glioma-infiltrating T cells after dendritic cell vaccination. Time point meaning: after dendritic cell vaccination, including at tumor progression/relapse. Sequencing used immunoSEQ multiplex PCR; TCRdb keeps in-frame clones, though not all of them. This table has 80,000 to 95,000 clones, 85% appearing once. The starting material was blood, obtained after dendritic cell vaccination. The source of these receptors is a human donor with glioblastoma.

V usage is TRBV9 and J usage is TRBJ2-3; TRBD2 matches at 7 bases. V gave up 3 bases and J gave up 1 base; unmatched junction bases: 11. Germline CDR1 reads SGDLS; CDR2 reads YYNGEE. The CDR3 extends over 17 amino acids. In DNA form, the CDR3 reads TGTGCCAGCAGCGGGCCTAAAGCGGGGCATGGCACAGATACGCAGTATTTT. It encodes CASSGPKAGHGTDTQYF.

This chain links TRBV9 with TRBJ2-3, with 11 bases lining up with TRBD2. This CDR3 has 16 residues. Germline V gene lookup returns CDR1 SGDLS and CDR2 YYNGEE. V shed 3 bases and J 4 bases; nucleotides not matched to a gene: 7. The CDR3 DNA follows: TGTGCCAGCAGCGATAGCGGGAGGGCCGGCCCAGATACGCAGTATTTT. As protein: CASSDSGRAGPDTQYF.

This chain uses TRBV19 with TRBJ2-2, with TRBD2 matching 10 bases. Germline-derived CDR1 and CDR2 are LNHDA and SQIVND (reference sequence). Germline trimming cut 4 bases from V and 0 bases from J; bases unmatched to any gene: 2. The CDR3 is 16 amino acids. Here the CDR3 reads CASSRTSGTNTGELFF. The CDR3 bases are TGTGCCAGTAGTAGAACTAGCGGGACGAACACCGGGGAGCTGTTTTTT.

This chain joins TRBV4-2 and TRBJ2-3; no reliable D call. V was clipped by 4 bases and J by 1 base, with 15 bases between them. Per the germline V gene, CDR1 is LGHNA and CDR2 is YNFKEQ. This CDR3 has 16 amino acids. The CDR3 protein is CASSPALLGGTDTQYF. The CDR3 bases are TGTGCCAGCAGCCCTGCTCTCCTAGGAGGCACAGATACGCAGTATTTT.

The CDR3 coding sequence is TGTGCCAGCAGTTATAGACAGGGGGGAGGATATGAGCAGTTCTTC. It codes for CASSYRQGGGYEQFF. The chain employs TRBV6-5 and TRBJ2-1, with 9 bases matching TRBD1. V lost 3 bases, J lost 8 bases, and 8 bases stayed unmatched. CDR3 length: 15 residues. Germline V gene data show CDR1 as MNHEY and CDR2 as SVGAGI.

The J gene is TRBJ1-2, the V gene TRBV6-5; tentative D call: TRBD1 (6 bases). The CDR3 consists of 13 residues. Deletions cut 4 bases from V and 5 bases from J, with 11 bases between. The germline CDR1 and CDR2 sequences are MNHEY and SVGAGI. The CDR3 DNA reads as TGTGCCAGCAGTTTGGACAGAAAATATGGCTACACCTTC. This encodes CASSLDRKYGYTF.

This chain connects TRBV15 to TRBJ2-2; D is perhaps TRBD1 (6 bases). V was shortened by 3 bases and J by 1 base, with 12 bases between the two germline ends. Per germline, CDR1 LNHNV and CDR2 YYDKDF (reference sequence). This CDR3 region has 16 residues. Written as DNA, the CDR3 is TGTGCCACCAGCAGCCCCCCCAGGGGGAACACCGGGGAGCTGTTTTTT. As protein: CATSSPPRGNTGELFF.

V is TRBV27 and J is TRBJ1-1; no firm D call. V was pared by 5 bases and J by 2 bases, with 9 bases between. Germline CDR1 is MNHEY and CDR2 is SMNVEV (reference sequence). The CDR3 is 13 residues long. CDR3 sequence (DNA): TGTGCCAGCAGTACAACACCAAACACTGAAGCTTTCTTT. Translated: CASSTTPNTEAFF.

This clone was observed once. The chain's CDR3 is CASSARGVRNEQFF. As DNA, the CDR3 is TGTGCCAGCAGTGCCAGGGGGGTTCGTAATGAGCAGTTCTTC. The J gene is TRBJ2-1, the V gene TRBV7-9; tentatively, D is TRBD1 (7 bases). Per the germline V gene, CDR1 is SEHNR and CDR2 is FQNEAQ (reference sequence). The CDR3 length is 14 residues. V lost 6 bases to trimming and J lost 7 bases, with 16 bases between them.

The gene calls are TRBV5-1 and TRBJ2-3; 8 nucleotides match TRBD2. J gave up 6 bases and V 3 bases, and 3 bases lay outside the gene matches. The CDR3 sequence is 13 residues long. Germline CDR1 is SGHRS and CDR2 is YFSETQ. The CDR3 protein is CASSSGGSDTQYF. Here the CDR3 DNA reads TGCGCCAGCAGCTCGGGAGGGAGTGATACGCAGTATTTT.

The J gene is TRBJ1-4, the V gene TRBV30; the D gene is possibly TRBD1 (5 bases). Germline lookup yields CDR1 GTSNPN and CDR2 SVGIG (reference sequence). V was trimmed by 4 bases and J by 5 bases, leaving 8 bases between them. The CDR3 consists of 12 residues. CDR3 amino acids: CAWNNRNEKLFF. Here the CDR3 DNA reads TGTGCCTGGAATAACAGGAATGAAAAACTGTTTTTT.

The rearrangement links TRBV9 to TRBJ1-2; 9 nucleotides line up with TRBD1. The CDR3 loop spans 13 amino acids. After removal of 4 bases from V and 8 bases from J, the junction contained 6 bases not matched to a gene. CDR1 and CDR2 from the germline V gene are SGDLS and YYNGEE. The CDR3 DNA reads TGTGCCAGCAGCCCAGGGACAGGGAACGGCTACACCTTC. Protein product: CASSPGTGNGYTF.

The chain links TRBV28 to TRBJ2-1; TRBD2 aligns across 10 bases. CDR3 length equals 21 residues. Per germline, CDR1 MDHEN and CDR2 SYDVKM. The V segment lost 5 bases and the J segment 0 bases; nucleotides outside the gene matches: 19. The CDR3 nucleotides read TGTGCCAGCAGTGGACCTCCTACCGAGCGGGAGGGAGCTTACTCCTACAATGAGCAGTTCTTC. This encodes CASSGPPTEREGAYSYNEQFF.

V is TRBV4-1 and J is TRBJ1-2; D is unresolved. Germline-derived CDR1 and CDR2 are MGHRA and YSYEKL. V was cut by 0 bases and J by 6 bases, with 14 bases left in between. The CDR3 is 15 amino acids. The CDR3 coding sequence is TGCGCCAGCAGCCAAGATCCCTGGAGGAGAGATGGCTACACCTTC. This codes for CASSQDPWRRDGYTF.

In DNA form, the CDR3 reads TGTGCCTGGAGGAAGGCAGGGGTTAGCAATCAGCCCCAGCATTTT. Its protein product is CAWRKAGVSNQPQHF. The rearrangement uses TRBV30 and TRBJ1-5; D is perhaps TRBD1 (6 bases). In germline, CDR1 is GTSNPN, CDR2 SVGIG (reference sequence). V was cut by 3 bases and J by 0 bases, with 12 bases left in between. This CDR3 comprises 15 residues.

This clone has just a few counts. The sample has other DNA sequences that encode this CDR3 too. CDR3 residues: CASSFPSTDTQYF. The CDR3 nucleotides read TGTGCCAGCAGCTTCCCTAGCACAGATACGCAGTATTTT. This chain uses TRBV11-2 with TRBJ2-3; D is unclear. V was shortened by 3 bases and J by 0 bases, with 4 bases between the two germline ends. CDR1 is SGHAT, CDR2 FQNNGV, per germline. CDR3 length equals 13 residues.

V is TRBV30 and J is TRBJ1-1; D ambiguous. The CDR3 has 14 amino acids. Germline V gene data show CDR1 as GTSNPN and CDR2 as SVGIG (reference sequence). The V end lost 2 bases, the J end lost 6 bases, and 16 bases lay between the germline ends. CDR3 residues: CAWSITRAKSEAFF. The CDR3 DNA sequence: TGTGCCTGGAGTATAACTAGGGCAAAATCTGAAGCTTTCTTT.

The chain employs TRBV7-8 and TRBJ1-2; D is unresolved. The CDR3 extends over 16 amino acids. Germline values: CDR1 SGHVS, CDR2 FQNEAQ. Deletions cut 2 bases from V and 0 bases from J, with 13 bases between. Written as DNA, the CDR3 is TGTGCCAGCAGCTTACAGCTCACAGCTCCTAACTATGGCTACACCTTC. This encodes CASSLQLTAPNYGYTF.

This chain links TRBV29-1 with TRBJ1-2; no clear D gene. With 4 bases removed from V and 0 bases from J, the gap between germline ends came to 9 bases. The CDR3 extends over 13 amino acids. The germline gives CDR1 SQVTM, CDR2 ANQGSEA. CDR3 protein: CSVVGLPNYGYTF. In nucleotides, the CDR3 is TGCAGCGTTGTTGGACTCCCTAACTATGGCTACACCTTC.

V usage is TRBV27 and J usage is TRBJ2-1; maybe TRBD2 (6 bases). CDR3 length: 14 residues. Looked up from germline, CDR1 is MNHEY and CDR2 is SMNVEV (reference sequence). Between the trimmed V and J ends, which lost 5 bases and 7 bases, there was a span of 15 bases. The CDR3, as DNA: TGTGCCAGCAGTCTGGGACTCCCAGCGAATGAGCAGTTCTTC. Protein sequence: CASSLGLPANEQFF.

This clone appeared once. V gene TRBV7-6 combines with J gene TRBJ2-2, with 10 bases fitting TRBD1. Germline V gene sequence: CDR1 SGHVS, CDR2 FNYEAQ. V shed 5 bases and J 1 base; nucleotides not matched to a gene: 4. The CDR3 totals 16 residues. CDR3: CASSPRTGGNTGELFF. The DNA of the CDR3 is TGTGCCAGCAGCCCCCGGACAGGGGGGAACACCGGGGAGCTGTTTTTT.

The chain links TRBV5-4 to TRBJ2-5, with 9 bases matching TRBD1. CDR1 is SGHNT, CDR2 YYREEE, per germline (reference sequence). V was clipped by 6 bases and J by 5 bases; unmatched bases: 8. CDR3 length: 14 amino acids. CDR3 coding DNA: TGTGCCAGCACCAGGACAGGGGCCCTCGAGACCCAGTACTTC. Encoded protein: CASTRTGALETQYF.

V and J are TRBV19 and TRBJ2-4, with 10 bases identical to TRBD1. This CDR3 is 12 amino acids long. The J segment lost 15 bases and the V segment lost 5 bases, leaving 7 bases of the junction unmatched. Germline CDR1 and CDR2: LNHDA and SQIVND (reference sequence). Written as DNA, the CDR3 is TGTGCCAGTAGTGCGGACAGGGGGATAGCGTACTTC. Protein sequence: CASSADRGIAYF.

CDR3 sequence (DNA): TGTGCCAGCAGTTACTCGCAGGCGCGGGGGGCGGAGACCCAGTACTTC. Translation: CASSYSQARGAETQYF. This chain joins TRBV6-5 and TRBJ2-5; 8 positions match TRBD2. CDR1 MNHEY and CDR2 SVGAGI come from the germline V gene. The CDR3 extends over 16 amino acids. The ends lost 0 bases at V and 5 bases at J; junction bases unmatched: 8.

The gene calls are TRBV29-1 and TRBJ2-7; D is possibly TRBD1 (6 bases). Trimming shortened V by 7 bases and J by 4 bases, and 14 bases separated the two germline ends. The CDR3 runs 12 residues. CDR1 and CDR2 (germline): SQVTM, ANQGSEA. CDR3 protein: CSAAQGYYEQYF. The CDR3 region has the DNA TGCAGCGCAGCACAGGGCTATTACGAGCAGTACTTC.

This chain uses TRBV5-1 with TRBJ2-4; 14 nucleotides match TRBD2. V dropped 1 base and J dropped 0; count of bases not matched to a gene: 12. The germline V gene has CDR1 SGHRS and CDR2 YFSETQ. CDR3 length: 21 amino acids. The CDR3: CASSLRLAGGRGLRAKNIQYF. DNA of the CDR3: TGCGCCAGCAGCTTGAGACTAGCGGGGGGGCGGGGTTTGCGAGCCAAAAACATTCAGTACTTC.

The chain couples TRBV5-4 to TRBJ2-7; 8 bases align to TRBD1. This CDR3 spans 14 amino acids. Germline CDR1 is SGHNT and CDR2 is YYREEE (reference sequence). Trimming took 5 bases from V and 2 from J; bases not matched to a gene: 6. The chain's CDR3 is CASRPGTGPYEQYF. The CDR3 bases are TGTGCCAGCAGACCCGGGACAGGACCCTACGAGCAGTACTTC.

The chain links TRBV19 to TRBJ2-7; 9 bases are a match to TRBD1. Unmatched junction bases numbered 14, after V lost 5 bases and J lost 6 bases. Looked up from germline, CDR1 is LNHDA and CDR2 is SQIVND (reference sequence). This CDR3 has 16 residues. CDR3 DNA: TGTGCCAGTAGTCCCTCCGGGACAGGGAACCTTGGCGAGCAGTACTTC. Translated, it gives CASSPSGTGNLGEQYF.

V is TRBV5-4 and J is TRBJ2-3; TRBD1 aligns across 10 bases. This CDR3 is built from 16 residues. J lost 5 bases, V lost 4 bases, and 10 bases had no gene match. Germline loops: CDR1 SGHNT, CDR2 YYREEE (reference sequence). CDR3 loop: CASSIDRDRGRDTQYF. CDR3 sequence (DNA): TGTGCCAGCAGCATTGACCGGGACAGGGGAAGAGATACGCAGTATTTT.

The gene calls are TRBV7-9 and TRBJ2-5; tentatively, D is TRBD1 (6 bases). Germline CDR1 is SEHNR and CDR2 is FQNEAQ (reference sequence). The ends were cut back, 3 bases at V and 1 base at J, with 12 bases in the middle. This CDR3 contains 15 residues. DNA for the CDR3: TGTGCCAGCAGCTTGCCCCTGGACAGCCAAGAGACCCAGTACTTC. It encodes CASSLPLDSQETQYF.